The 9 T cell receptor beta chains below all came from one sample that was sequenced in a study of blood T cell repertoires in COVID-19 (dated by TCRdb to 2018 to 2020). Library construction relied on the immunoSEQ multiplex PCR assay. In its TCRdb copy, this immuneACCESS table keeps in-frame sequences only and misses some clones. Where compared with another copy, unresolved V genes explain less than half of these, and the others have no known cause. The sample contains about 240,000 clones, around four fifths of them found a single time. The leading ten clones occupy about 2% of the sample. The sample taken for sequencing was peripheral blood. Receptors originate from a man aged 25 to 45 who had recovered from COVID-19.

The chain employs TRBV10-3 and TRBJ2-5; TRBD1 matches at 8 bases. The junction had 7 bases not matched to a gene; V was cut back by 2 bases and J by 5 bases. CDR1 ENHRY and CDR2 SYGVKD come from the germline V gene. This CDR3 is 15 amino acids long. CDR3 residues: CAISETTGAGETQYF. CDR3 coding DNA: TGTGCCATCAGTGAGACGACAGGGGCGGGGGAGACCCAGTACTTC.

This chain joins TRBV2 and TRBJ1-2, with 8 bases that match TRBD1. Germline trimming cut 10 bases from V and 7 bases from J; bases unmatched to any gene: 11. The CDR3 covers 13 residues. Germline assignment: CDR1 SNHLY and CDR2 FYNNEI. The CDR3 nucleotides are TGTGCCAAATTACCGGACAGGGAGGGTGGCTACACCTTC. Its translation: CAKLPDREGGYTF. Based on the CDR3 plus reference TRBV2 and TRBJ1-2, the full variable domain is EPEVTQTPSHQVTQMGQEVILRCVPISNHLYFYWYRQILGQKVEFLVSFYNNEISEKSEIFDDQFSVERPDGSNFTLKIRSTKLEDSAMYFCAKLPDREGGYTFGSGTRLTVV.

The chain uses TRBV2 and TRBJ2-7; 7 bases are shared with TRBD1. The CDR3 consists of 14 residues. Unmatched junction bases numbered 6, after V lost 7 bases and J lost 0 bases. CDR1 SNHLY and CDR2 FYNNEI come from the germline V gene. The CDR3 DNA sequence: TGTGCCAGCATGCCGGACAGGAGCTCCTACGAGCAGTACTTC. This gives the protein CASMPDRSSYEQYF.

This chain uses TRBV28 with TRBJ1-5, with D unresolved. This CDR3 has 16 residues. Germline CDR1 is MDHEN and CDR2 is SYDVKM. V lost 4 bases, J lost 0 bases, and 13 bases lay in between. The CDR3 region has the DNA TGTGCCAGCAGTTCGGTCGGGTTTTATAGCAATCAGCCCCAGCATTTT. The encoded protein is CASSSVGFYSNQPQHF.

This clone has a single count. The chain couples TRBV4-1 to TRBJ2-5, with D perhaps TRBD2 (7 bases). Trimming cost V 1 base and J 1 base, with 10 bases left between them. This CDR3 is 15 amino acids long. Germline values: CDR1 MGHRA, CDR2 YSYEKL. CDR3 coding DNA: TGCGCCAGCAGCCAAGTTGCGGGGGCCCAAGAGACCCAGTACTTC. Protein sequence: CASSQVAGAQETQYF.

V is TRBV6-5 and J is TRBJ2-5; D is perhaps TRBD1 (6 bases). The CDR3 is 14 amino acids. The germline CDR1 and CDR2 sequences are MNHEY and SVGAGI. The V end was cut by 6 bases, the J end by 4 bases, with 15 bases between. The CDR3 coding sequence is TGTGCCAGCAGCCTACAGGGTGGACTAGAGACCCAGTACTTC. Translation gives CASSLQGGLETQYF.

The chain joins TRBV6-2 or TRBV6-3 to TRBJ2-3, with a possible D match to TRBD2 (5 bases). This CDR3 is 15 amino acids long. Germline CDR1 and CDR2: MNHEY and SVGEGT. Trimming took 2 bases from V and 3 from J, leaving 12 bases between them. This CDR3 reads CASSYGGRQTDTQYF. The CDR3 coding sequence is TGTGCCAGCAGTTACGGAGGCAGACAAACAGATACGCAGTATTTT.

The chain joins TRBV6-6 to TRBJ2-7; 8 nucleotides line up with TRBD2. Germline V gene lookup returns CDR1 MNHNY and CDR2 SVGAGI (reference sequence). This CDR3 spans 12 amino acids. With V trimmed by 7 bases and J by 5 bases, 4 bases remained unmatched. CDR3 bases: TGTGCCAGCACCCAGCGGGGGCACGAGCAGTACTTC. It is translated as CASTQRGHEQYF.

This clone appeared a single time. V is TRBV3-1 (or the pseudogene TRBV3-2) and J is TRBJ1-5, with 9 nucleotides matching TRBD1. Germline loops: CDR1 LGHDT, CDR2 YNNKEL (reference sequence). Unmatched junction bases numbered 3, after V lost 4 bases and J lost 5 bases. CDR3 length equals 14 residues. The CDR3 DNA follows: TGTGCCAGCAGCCTTGGGACAGGGCATCAGCCCCAGCATTTT. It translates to CASSLGTGHQPQHF.